The 30 T cell receptor beta chains reported below all come from one sample, sequenced in a study of Graves' ophthalmopathy and Graves' hyperthyroidism. Amplification of the TCR beta CDR3 regions used RNA transcripts (as template). HTBI primers served in a first-round RT-PCR, which a second-round multiplex PCR followed. One entry per CDR3 protein, called by TCRdb with MiXCR from the multiplex PCR reads. The repertoire holds almost 400,000 distinct CDR3 sequences, with roughly 18% as singletons. Sequencing was done on a sample of peripheral blood. Every receptor here comes from a young woman with Graves' ophthalmopathy.

This clonotype turned up a few times. Compared with germline, one end of the junction differs, possibly owing to a read error. The V call is TRBV12-3 or TRBV12-4, the J call TRBJ2-5; either TRBD1 or TRBD2 may supply D (5 bases each). CDR3 size: 12 residues. The CDR3 is CASSFSPGTQCF. Here the CDR3 DNA reads TGTGCCAGCAGTTTCTCCCCAGGGACCCAGTGCTTC.

This clonotype was counted ten times or more. V gene TRBV11-2 combines with J gene TRBJ1-2; D is perhaps TRBD1 (5 bases). Germline V gene data show CDR1 as SGHAT and CDR2 as FQNNGV. The CDR3 is made up of 16 amino acids. V was cut by 1 base and J by 0 bases, with 12 bases left in between. In nucleotides, the CDR3 is TGTGCCAGCAGCTTAGGTCTAGGACAAGCTAACTATGGCTACACCTTC. It specifies CASSLGLGQANYGYTF.

This clonotype was detected ten times or more. The chain links TRBV11-2 to TRBJ2-5, with D perhaps TRBD2 (5 bases). In germline, CDR1 is SGHAT, CDR2 FQNNGV. The CDR3 consists of 13 residues. The V end lost 10 bases, the J end lost 3 bases, and 15 bases lay between the germline ends. In DNA form, the CDR3 reads TGTGCCATAAGAGGCTCCGGGGAAGAGACCCAGTACTTC. Translating it yields CAIRGSGEETQYF.

This clonotype was observed many times. V usage is TRBV28 and J usage is TRBJ2-2, with D maybe TRBD2 (6 bases). This CDR3 spans 14 amino acids. Germline CDR1 and CDR2: MDHEN and SYDVKM. Trimming shortened V by 3 bases and J by 7 bases, and 12 bases separated the two germline ends. The CDR3 here is CASSFPGGLGELFF. The CDR3 DNA reads as TGTGCCAGCAGTTTCCCCGGGGGTCTCGGGGAGCTGTTTTTT.

J is TRBJ2-5 and V is TRBV12-3 or TRBV12-4, with D uncertain. V shed 2 bases and J shed 0 bases, with 10 bases lying between them. The CDR3 spans 15 residues. The DNA of the CDR3 is TGTGCCAGCAGTTTATCCGGCCCGGACCAAGAGACCCAGTACTTC. It specifies CASSLSGPDQETQYF.

This clonotype was observed many times. The chain employs TRBV20-1 and TRBJ1-2, with no clear D. The CDR3 has 12 amino acids. Germline V CDR1 and CDR2: DFQATT, SNEGSKA (reference sequence). V lost 7 bases and J 1 base, leaving 10 bases between the germline ends. The CDR3 protein is CSEAGLNYGYTF. The CDR3 bases are TGCAGTGAGGCGGGCCTTAACTATGGCTACACCTTC.

This clonotype was seen at least ten times. The chain uses TRBV5-1 and TRBJ1-1, with D possibly matching TRBD1 (6 bases). CDR3 length: 14 amino acids. Germline V gene lookup returns CDR1 SGHRS and CDR2 YFSETQ. V lost 3 bases and J 5 bases, leaving 14 bases between the germline ends. CDR3 sequence (DNA): TGCGCCAGCAGCTGGGGCGGGGGCGGGACTGAAGCTTTCTTT. Its translation is CASSWGGGGTEAFF.

This clonotype has a count of ten or more. V is TRBV11-2 and J is TRBJ2-7; possible D gene TRBD1, 6 bases. Per the germline V gene, CDR1 is SGHAT and CDR2 is FQNNGV. V was shortened by 1 base and J by 3 bases, with 10 bases between the two germline ends. This CDR3 has 14 amino acids. The CDR3 is CASSLGMTGYEQYF. Written as DNA, the CDR3 is TGTGCCAGCAGCTTAGGCATGACAGGCTACGAGCAGTACTTC.

At least ten counts were recorded for this clonotype. The chain recombines TRBV12-3 or TRBV12-4 with TRBJ1-1, with 8 nucleotides matching TRBD1. J lost 1 base, V lost 4 bases, and 2 bases had no gene match. The CDR3 runs to 14 residues. DNA for the CDR3: TGTGCCAGCAGTTGGGGACAGGCGAACACTGAAGCTTTCTTT. It translates to CASSWGQANTEAFF.

This clonotype was seen many times. V and J are TRBV27 and TRBJ1-2; D call uncertain. Trimming cost V 5 bases and J 6 bases, with 13 bases left between them. CDR1 and CDR2 (germline): MNHEY, SMNVEV (reference sequence). This CDR3 is 13 amino acids long. The CDR3 DNA reads as TGTGCCAGCAGTAGGGAGGGATCGCATGGCTACACCTTC. Protein product: CASSREGSHGYTF.

The gene calls are TRBV20-1 and TRBJ1-1; tentatively, D is TRBD1 (6 bases). From germline, CDR1 is DFQATT and CDR2 SNEGSKA (reference sequence). CDR3 length: 16 amino acids. The V gene lost 2 bases and the J gene lost 3 bases, with 19 bases spanning the gap. As DNA, the CDR3 is TGCAGTGCTAGACCGACAGGTGGGAAAGCCCACACTGAAGCTTTCTTT. It translates to CSARPTGGKAHTEAFF.

This clonotype came up many times. The chain's CDR3 is CATSRDPGQSPQYF. In nucleotides, the CDR3 is TGTGCCACCAGCAGAGATCCGGGACAATCGCCCCAGTACTTC. The rearrangement links TRBV15 to TRBJ2-5; a weak D match, TRBD1 (6 bases). Trimming cost V 0 bases and J 9 bases, with 14 bases left between them. CDR3 length: 14 residues. The germline V gene encodes CDR1 LNHNV and CDR2 YYDKDF (reference sequence).

This chain links TRBV6-1 with TRBJ2-5; the match to TRBD1 covers 7 bases. V gave up 6 bases and J gave up 0 bases; unmatched junction bases: 4. The germline V gene has CDR1 MNHNS and CDR2 SASEGT. This CDR3 contains 14 residues. The CDR3 nucleotides read TGTGCCAGCAGGCAAACAGGGGACCAAGAGACCCAGTACTTC. Translated, it gives CASRQTGDQETQYF.

This clonotype came up many times. The genes are TRBV27 and TRBJ2-2, with D unresolved. V shed 5 bases and J shed 6 bases, with 10 bases lying between them. The germline gives CDR1 MNHEY, CDR2 SMNVEV (reference sequence). The CDR3 consists of 13 residues. DNA for the CDR3: TGTGCCAGCAGTGGGGTGAGCGCCGGGGAGCTGTTTTTT. Its protein product is CASSGVSAGELFF.

This clonotype has a count of ten or more. The chain employs TRBV6-5 and TRBJ1-2; 8 nucleotides agree with TRBD1. CDR3 size: 15 residues. Germline V gene lookup returns CDR1 MNHEY and CDR2 SVGAGI. V lost 2 bases to trimming and J lost 4 bases; unmatched junction nucleotides: 6. CDR3 residues: CASSYTAGQGYGYTF. The DNA for the CDR3 is TGTGCCAGCAGTTACACGGCCGGACAGGGCTATGGCTACACCTTC.

This clonotype was counted many times. The CDR3 DNA sequence: TGTGCCAGTAGTATCCTCGGACAGAATTATCAGCCCCAGCATTTT. Amino acid sequence: CASSILGQNYQPQHF. This chain uses TRBV19 with TRBJ1-5; possible D gene TRBD1, 6 bases. V lost 3 bases to trimming and J lost 5 bases, with 14 bases between them. This CDR3 is 15 amino acids long. Germline V gene data show CDR1 as LNHDA and CDR2 as SQIVND (reference sequence).

In this sample, this clonotype turned up many times. V usage is TRBV28 and J usage is TRBJ1-5, with D possibly TRBD1 on 5 matching bases. V was pared by 5 bases and J by 4 bases, with 21 bases between. From germline, CDR1 is MDHEN and CDR2 SYDVKM. The CDR3 runs to 17 residues. The CDR3, as DNA: TGTGCCAGCAGTGCTCTCAGGGATTTCGGGGCGAATCAGCCCCAGCATTTT. Translation: CASSALRDFGANQPQHF. Together with reference TRBV28 and TRBJ1-5, the CDR3 gives the full variable domain: DVKVTQSSRYLVKRTGEKVFLECVQDMDHENMFWYRQDPGLGLRLIYFSYDVKMKEKGDIPEGYSVSREKKERFSLILESASTNQTSMYLCASSALRDFGANQPQHFGDGTRLSIL.

This clonotype was recorded many times. The V call is TRBV20-1, the J call TRBJ2-5, with 14 nucleotides matching TRBD2. The length of the CDR3 is 19 residues. Germline V gives CDR1 DFQATT, CDR2 SNEGSKA (reference sequence). Trimming took 6 bases from V and 3 from J; bases not matched to a gene: 18. CDR3 amino acids: CSAPRLAGGPRDPKETQYF. CDR3 bases: TGCAGTGCGCCCAGACTAGCGGGAGGGCCACGGGACCCAAAAGAGACCCAGTACTTC.

Many counts were recorded for this clonotype. This CDR3 reads CASSLGGPGEQYF. As DNA, the CDR3 is TGTGCCAGCAGCTTGGGGGGCCCAGGGGAGCAGTACTTC. V and J are TRBV7-3 and TRBJ2-7; D is tentatively TRBD1 or TRBD2 (6 bases each). V gave up 3 bases and J gave up 7 bases, with 13 bases separating them. Germline values: CDR1 SGHTA, CDR2 FQGTGA. There are 13 residues in the CDR3.

CDR3 coding DNA: TGTGCCAGCAGTTTGGAGGGTGATTATTCACCCCTCCACTTT. This translates into CASSLEGDYSPLHF. V is TRBV12-3 or TRBV12-4 and J is TRBJ1-6, with D unclear. V was pared by 3 bases and J by 8 bases, with 11 bases between. The CDR3 is 14 residues long.

This clonotype showed up many times. This rearrangement joins TRBV6-5 to TRBJ1-3, with D possibly TRBD1 on 5 matching bases. CDR1 is MNHEY and CDR2 is SVGAGI in the germline V gene. The CDR3 loop spans 16 amino acids. The V end lost 3 bases, the J end lost 0 bases, and 12 bases lay between the germline ends. The CDR3 protein is CASSYSGPSSGNTIYF. CDR3 DNA: TGTGCCAGCAGTTATTCGGGACCGAGCTCTGGAAACACCATATATTTT.

The chain uses TRBV7-9 and TRBJ2-3; 7 nucleotides match TRBD1. This CDR3 has 14 residues. The germline gives CDR1 SEHNR, CDR2 FQNEAQ (reference sequence). Unmatched junction bases numbered 5, after V lost 8 bases and J lost 0 bases. CDR3 in DNA: TGTGCCAGCTGGGACAGCCTTAGCACAGATACGCAGTATTTT. It translates to CASWDSLSTDTQYF.

This clonotype appeared many times. V gene TRBV30 combines with J gene TRBJ2-7, with a weak D call TRBD1 (6 bases). Germline CDR1 GTSNPN, CDR2 SVGIG (reference sequence). CDR3 length: 14 residues. Trimming removed 2 bases from V and 3 bases from J, with 14 bases in between. The CDR3 loop reads CAWSRQVGYYEQYF. The CDR3 coding sequence is TGTGCCTGGAGTCGACAGGTGGGATACTACGAGCAGTACTTC.

This chain joins TRBV28 and TRBJ1-2; 9 nucleotides agree with TRBD1. The CDR3 has 12 amino acids. Germline CDR1 is MDHEN and CDR2 is SYDVKM. The J segment lost 8 bases and the V segment lost 11 bases, leaving 9 bases of the junction unmatched. For the CDR3, the DNA is TGTGCCGCACAGGGGGCGTTGAGGGGCTACACCTTC. It encodes CAAQGALRGYTF.

This clonotype was detected many times. This chain connects TRBV29-1 to TRBJ2-5; D could derive from TRBD1 or TRBD2 (6 bases each). The CDR3 is made up of 13 amino acids. V dropped 7 bases and J dropped 7 bases, with 19 bases sitting between them. Looked up from germline, CDR1 is SQVTM and CDR2 is ANQGSEA. The CDR3 spells CSARTGALRTQYF. DNA for the CDR3: TGCAGCGCCCGGACGGGGGCCCTAAGGACCCAGTACTTC. Drawing the rest from reference TRBV29-1 and TRBJ2-5, the complete variable domain is SAVISQKPSRDICQRGTSLTIQCQVDSQVTMMFWYRQQPGQSLTLIATANQGSEATYESGFVIDKFPISRPNLTFSTLTVSNMSPEDSSIYLCSARTGALRTQYFGPGTRLLVL.

A few counts support this clonotype. DNA of the CDR3: TGTGCCAGCTCACCTGCCCTAGCGGGCTCCGACACCGGGGAGCTGTTTTTT. It yields the protein CASSPALAGSDTGELFF. V is TRBV18 and J is TRBJ2-2, with 8 bases that match TRBD2. Unmatched junction bases numbered 9, after V lost 3 bases and J lost 3 bases. The CDR3 has 17 amino acids. CDR1 and CDR2 from the germline V gene are KGHSH and LQKENI.

The J gene is TRBJ2-7, the V gene TRBV25-1; TRBD1 agrees at 9 bases. The ends lost 6 bases at V and 2 bases at J; junction bases unmatched: 8. Germline V lookup: CDR1 MGHDK, CDR2 SYGVNS. The CDR3 extends over 15 amino acids. DNA for the CDR3: TGTGCCAGCAGGAAGGTAGGGACAGGGACCTACGAGCAGTACTTC. Translated, it gives CASRKVGTGTYEQYF.

This clonotype occurred many times. The chain uses TRBV5-1 and TRBJ1-2, with D tentatively TRBD1 (5 bases). The ends were cut back, 0 bases at V and 1 base at J, with 13 bases in the middle. CDR1 and CDR2 from the germline V gene are SGHRS and YFSETQ. The CDR3 is 16 residues long. Here the CDR3 reads CASSLVQGVNNYGYTF. The CDR3 DNA follows: TGCGCCAGCAGCTTGGTGCAGGGAGTTAATAACTATGGCTACACCTTC.

The DNA of the CDR3 is TGTGCCAGCACCATGAGGACAGGGGAAGGAACCCAGTACTTC. As protein: CASTMRTGEGTQYF. The V call is TRBV7-2, the J call TRBJ2-5; 9 bases map to TRBD1. CDR1 and CDR2 (germline): SGHTA, FQGNSA. Trimming took 7 bases from V and 8 from J; bases not matched to a gene: 11. The CDR3 covers 14 residues.

In this sample, this clonotype turned up many times. The chain links TRBV28 to TRBJ1-2; D perhaps matches TRBD1 (5 bases). CDR1 is MDHEN, CDR2 SYDVKM, per germline. Trimming shortened V by 8 bases and J by 7 bases, and 20 bases separated the two germline ends. The length of the CDR3 is 14 residues. The CDR3 reads CASGPGTVAIGYTF. The CDR3 DNA follows: TGTGCCAGCGGCCCCGGGACGGTGGCTATTGGCTACACCTTC.